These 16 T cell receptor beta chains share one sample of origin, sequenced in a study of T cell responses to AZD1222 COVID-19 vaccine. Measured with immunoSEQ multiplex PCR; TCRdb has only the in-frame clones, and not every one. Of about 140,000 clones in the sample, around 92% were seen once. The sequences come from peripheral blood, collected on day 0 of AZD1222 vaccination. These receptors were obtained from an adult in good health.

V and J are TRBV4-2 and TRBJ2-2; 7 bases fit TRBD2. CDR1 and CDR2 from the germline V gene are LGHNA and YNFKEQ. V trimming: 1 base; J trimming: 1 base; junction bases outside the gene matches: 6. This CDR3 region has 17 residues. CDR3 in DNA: TGTGCCAGCAGCCAAGGGGAGGGGACGTTGAACACCGGGGAGCTGTTTTTT. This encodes CASSQGEGTLNTGELFF.

The DNA for the CDR3 is TGTGCCAGCTCACTTGGCTCTACCTACGAGCAGTACTTC. It is translated as CASSLGSTYEQYF. This chain uses TRBV18 with TRBJ2-7; D unresolved. The CDR3 has 13 residues. Per germline, CDR1 KGHSH and CDR2 LQKENI. V was pared by 4 bases and J by 2 bases, with 9 bases between.

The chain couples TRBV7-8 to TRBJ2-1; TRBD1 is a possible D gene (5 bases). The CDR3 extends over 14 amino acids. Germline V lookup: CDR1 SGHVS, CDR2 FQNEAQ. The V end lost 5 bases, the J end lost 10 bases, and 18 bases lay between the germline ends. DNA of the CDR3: TGTGCCAGCAGCCGACCCCGACAGTCTCAGGAGCAGTTCTTC. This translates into CASSRPRQSQEQFF.

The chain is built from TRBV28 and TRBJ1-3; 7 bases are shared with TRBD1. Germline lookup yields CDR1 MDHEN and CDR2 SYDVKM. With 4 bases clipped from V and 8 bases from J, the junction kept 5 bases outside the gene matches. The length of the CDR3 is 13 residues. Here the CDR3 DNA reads TGTGCCAGCAGTTCCACAGGGGTGGACACCATATATTTT. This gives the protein CASSSTGVDTIYF.

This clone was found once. CDR3 in amino acids: CATSDLGQNTGELFF. The CDR3 DNA is TGTGCCACCAGTGATTTGGGACAGAACACCGGGGAGCTGTTTTTT. The rearrangement joins TRBV24-1 to TRBJ2-2; D might be TRBD1 (5 bases). The germline V and J ends were trimmed by 0 bases and 1 base, with 5 bases remaining between them. CDR3 length equals 15 residues. Per germline, CDR1 KGHDR and CDR2 SFDVKD.

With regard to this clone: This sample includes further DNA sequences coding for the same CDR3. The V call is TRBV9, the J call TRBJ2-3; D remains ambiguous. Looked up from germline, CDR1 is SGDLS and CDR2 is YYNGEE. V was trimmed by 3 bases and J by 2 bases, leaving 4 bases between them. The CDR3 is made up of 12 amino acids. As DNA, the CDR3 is TGTGCCAGCAGCGGAGACACAGATACGCAGTATTTT. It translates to CASSGDTDTQYF.

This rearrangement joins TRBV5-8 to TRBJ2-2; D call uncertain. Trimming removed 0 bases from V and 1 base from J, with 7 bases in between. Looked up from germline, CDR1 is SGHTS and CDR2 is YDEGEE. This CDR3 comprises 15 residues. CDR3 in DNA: TGTGCCAGCAGCTTGGGGTCAGGGAACACCGGGGAGCTGTTTTTT. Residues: CASSLGSGNTGELFF.

CDR3 loop: CASSSRDRGLYGETQYF. As DNA, the CDR3 is TGTGCCAGCAGCTCCCGGGACAGGGGGTTGTATGGAGAGACCCAGTACTTC. The gene calls are TRBV7-9 and TRBJ2-5, with 11 bases fitting TRBD1. The germline V gene encodes CDR1 SEHNR and CDR2 FQNEAQ (reference sequence). The CDR3 is 17 residues long. The V gene end was trimmed by 4 bases and the J gene end by 4 bases; junction bases not matched to a gene: 11.

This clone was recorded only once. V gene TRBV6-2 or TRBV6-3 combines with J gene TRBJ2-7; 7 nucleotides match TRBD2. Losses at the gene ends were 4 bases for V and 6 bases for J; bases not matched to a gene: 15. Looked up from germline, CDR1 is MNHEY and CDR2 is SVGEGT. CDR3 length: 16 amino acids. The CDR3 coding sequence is TGTGCCAGCAGTTTTGGACTAGGCTCCCCCTCGGGCGAGCAGTACTTC. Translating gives CASSFGLGSPSGEQYF.

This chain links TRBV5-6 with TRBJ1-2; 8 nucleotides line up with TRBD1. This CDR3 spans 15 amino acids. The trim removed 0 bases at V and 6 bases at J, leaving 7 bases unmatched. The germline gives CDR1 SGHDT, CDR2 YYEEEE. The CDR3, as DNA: TGTGCCAGCAGCTTGGGGGGCAGGGGGCCTAATGGCTACACCTTC. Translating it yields CASSLGGRGPNGYTF.

The CDR3: CASRMDRGGTEAFF. The CDR3 nucleotides read TGTGCCAGTAGAATGGACAGGGGAGGAACTGAAGCTTTCTTT. The chain is built from TRBV19 and TRBJ1-1; the match to TRBD1 covers 9 bases. Trimming removed 6 bases from V and 5 bases from J; junction bases left unmatched: 7. This CDR3 spans 14 amino acids. Germline values: CDR1 LNHDA, CDR2 SQIVND (reference sequence).

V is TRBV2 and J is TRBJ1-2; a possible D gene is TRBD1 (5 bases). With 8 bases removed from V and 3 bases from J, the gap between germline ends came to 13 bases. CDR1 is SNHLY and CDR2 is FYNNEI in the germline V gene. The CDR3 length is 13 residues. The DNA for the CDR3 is TGTGCCAGCGGGGACCGAGGCGACTATGGCTACACCTTC. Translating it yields CASGDRGDYGYTF.

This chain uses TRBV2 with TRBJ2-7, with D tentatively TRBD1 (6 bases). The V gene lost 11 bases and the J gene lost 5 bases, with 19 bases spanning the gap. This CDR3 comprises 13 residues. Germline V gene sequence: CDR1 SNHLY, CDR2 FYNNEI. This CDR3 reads CAFPGQNPHEQYF. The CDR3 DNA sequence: TGTGCCTTCCCCGGACAGAACCCCCACGAGCAGTACTTC.

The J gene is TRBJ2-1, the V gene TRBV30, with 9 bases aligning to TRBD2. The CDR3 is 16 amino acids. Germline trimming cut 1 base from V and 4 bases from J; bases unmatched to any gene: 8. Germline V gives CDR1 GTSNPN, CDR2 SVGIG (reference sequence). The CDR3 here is CAWSALSGGTYNEQFF. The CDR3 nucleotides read TGTGCCTGGAGTGCCCTTAGCGGGGGAACTTACAATGAGCAGTTCTTC.

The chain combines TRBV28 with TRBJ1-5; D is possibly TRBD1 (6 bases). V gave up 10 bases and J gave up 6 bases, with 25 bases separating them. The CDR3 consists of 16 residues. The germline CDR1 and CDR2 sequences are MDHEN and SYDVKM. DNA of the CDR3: TGTGCCACCTTCACAGGGTCGAGGGGGAATACTCAGCCCCAGCATTTT. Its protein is CATFTGSRGNTQPQHF. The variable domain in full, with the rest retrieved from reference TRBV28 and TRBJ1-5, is DVKVTQSSRYLVKRTGEKVFLECVQDMDHENMFWYRQDPGLGLRLIYFSYDVKMKEKGDIPEGYSVSREKKERFSLILESASTNQTSMYLCATFTGSRGNTQPQHFGDGTRLSIL.

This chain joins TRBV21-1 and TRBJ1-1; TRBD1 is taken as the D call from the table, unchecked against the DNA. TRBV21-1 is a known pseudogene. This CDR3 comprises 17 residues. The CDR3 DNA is TGTGCCAGCAGCATTAATCCAGGGGCTATAATGAACACTGAAGCTTTCTTT. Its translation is CASSINPGAIMNTEAFF.